This TCR beta chain was profiled in a study of blood T cell repertoires in COVID-19. Study-level background: COVID-19 samples, acute and convalescent, were from the United States, Italy and Spain.

CDR1 LNHDA and CDR2 SQIVND come from the germline V gene (reference sequence). The CDR3 has 14 amino acids. V shed 7 bases and J shed 6 bases, with 15 bases lying between them. Methods used by the authors: The authors estimated nucleated cell counts from reference gene primer amplification. The assay was immunoSEQ multiplex PCR, and TCRdb's table has in-frame clones only and misses some. D and trimming come from the DNA, and the V and J calls and clone size come from that table. The repertoire holds about 55,000 clones, with around nine tenths as singletons. The receptor was derived from a man aged 40-49 years with acute or convalescent COVID-19. Sequencing was performed on peripheral blood. The rearrangement uses TRBV19 and TRBJ2-2; D perhaps matches TRBD2 (5 bases). Written as DNA, the CDR3 is TGTGCCAGTACCATACGTGGGAGTGCCGGGGAGCTGTTTTTT. Its protein is CASTIRGSAGELFF.